This TCR beta chain is from a study of OX40 agonist ivuxolimab in advanced cancers. Assay used: immunoSEQ multiplex PCR; TCRdb lists only in-frame clones, some missing. This table has about 44,000 clones, over 80% appearing once. Trimming took 1 base from V and 13 from J; bases not matched to a gene: 3. In germline, CDR1 is SGHTA, CDR2 FQGNSA. The CDR3 spans 12 residues. The sequence derives from an adult with an advanced solid tumor such as melanoma, head and neck, liver or kidney cancer. The V and J genes are TRBV7-2 and TRBJ2-1; TRBD1 aligns across 8 bases. The material was CD4+ or CD8+ T cells sorted from blood, obtained in a trial of the OX40 agonist ivuxolimab. The CDR3 region is CASSLGTGHQFF. In DNA form, the CDR3 reads TGTGCCAGCAGCTTAGGGACAGGGCACCAGTTCTTC.